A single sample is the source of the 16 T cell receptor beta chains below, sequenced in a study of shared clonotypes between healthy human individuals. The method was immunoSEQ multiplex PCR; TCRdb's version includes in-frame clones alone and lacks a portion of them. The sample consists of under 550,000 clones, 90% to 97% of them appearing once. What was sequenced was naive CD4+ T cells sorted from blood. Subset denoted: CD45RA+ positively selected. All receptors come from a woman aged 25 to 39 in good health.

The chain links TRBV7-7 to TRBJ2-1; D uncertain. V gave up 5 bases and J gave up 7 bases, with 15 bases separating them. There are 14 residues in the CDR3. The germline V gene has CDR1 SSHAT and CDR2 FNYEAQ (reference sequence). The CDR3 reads CASSPHLSGNEQFF. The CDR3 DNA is TGTGCCAGCAGCCCTCATCTGTCTGGGAATGAGCAGTTCTTC.

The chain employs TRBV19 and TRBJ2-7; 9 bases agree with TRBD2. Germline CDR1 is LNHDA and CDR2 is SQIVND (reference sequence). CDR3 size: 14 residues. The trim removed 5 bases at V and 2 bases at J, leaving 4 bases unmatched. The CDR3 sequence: CASSSSSGTYEQYF. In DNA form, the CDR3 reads TGTGCCAGTAGTTCTTCTAGCGGGACCTACGAGCAGTACTTC.

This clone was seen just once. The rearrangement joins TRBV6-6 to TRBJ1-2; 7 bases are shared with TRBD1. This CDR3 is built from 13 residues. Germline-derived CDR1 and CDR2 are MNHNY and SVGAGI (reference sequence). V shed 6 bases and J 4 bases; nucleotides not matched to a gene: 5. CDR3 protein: CASSTGTAYGYTF. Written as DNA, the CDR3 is TGTGCCAGCAGCACCGGGACAGCCTATGGCTACACCTTC.

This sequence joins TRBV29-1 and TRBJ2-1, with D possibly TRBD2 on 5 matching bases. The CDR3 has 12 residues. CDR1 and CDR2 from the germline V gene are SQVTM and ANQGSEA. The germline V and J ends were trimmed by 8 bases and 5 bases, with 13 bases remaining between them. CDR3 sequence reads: CSQGLPNNEQFF. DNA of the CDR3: TGCAGCCAAGGACTGCCAAACAATGAGCAGTTCTTC.

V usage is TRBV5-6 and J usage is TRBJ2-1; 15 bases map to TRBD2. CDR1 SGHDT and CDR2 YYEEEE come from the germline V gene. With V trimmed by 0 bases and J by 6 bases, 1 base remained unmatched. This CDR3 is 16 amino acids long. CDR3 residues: CASSLGTSGRVNEQFF. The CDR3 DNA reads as TGTGCCAGCAGCTTGGGGACTAGCGGGAGGGTCAATGAGCAGTTCTTC.

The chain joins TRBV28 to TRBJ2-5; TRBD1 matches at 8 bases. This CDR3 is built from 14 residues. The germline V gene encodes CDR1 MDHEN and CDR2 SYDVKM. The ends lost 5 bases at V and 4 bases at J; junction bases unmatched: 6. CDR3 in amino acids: CASSGYGTGETQYF. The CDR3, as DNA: TGTGCCAGCAGTGGCTACGGGACAGGAGAGACCCAGTACTTC.

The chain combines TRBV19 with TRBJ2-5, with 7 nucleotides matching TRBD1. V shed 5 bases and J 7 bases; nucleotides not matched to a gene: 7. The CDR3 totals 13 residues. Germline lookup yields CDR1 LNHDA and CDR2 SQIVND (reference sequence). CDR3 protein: CASSETGVVTQYF. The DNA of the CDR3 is TGTGCCAGTAGTGAAACAGGGGTCGTGACCCAGTACTTC.

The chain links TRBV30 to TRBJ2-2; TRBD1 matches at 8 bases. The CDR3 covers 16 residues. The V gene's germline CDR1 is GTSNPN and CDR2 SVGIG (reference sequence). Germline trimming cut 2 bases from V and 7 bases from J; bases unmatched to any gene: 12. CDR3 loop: CAWSWGAGGFGGELFF. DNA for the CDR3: TGTGCCTGGAGTTGGGGGGCAGGGGGCTTCGGCGGGGAGCTGTTTTTT.

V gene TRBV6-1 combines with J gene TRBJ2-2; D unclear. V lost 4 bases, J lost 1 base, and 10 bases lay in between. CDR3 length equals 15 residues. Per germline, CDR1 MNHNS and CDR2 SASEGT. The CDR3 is CASSVRMGNTGELFF. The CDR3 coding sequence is TGTGCCAGCAGTGTACGGATGGGGAACACCGGGGAGCTGTTTTTT.

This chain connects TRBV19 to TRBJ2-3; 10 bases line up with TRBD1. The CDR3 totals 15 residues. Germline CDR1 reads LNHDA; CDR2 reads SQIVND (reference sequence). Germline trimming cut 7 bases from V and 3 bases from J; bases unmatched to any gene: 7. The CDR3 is CASTRQGANTDTQYF. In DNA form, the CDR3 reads TGTGCCAGTACCAGACAGGGGGCGAATACAGATACGCAGTATTTT. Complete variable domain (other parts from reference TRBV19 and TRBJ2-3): DGGITQSPKYLFRKEGQNVTLSCEQNLNHDAMYWYRQDPGQGLRLIYYSQIVNDFQKGDIAEGYSVSREKKESFPLTVTSAQKNPTAFYLCASTRQGANTDTQYFGPGTRLTVL.

The CDR3 is CASSLGLAGTYYEQYF. CDR3 bases: TGTGCCAGCAGTCTTGGACTAGCGGGGACATACTACGAGCAGTACTTC. The chain combines TRBV27 with TRBJ2-7; 12 bases are shared with TRBD2. Germline-derived CDR1 and CDR2 are MNHEY and SMNVEV (reference sequence). J gave up 3 bases and V 5 bases, and 8 bases lay outside the gene matches. The CDR3 consists of 16 residues.

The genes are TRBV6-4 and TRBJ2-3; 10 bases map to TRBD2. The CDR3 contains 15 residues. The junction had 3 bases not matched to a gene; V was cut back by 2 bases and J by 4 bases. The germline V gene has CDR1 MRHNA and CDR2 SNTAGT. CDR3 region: CASSDSGRASDTQYF. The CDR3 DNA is TGTGCCAGCAGTGACAGCGGGAGGGCCTCAGATACGCAGTATTTT.

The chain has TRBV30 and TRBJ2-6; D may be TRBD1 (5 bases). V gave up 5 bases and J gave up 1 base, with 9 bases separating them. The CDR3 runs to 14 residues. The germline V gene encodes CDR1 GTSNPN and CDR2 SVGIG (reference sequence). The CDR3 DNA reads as TGTGCCTGGTCACCAGGGTCTGGGGCCAACGTCCTGACTTTC. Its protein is CAWSPGSGANVLTF.

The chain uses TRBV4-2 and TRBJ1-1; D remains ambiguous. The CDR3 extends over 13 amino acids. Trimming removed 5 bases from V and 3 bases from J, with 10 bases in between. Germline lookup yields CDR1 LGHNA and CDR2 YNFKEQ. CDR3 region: CASSLVWDTEAFF. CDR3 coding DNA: TGTGCCAGCAGCTTAGTCTGGGACACTGAAGCTTTCTTT.

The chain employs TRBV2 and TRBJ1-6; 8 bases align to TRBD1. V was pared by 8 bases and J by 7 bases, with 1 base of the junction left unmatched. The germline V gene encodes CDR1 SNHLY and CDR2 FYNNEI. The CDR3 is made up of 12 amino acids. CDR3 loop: CASGTGNSPLHF. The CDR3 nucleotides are TGTGCCAGCGGGACAGGAAATTCACCCCTCCACTTT.

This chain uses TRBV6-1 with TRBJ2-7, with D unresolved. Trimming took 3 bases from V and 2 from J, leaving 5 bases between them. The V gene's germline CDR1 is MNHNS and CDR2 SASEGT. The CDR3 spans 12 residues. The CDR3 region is CASSDYTYEQYF. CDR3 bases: TGTGCCAGCAGTGATTATACCTACGAGCAGTACTTC.